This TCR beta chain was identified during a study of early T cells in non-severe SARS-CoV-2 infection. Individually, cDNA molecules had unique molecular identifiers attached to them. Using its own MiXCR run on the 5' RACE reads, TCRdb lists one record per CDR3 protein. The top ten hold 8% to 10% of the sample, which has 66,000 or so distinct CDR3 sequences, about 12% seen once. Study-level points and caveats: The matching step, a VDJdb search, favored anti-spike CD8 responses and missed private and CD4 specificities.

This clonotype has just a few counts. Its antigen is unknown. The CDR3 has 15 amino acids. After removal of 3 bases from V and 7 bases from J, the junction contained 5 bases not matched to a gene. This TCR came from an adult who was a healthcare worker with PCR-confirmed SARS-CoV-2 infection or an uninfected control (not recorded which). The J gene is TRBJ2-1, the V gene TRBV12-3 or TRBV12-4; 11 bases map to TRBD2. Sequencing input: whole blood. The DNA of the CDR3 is TGTGCCAGCAGTTTGACTAGCGGGAAATGGAATGAGCAGTTCTTC. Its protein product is CASSLTSGKWNEQFF.